The rows below give T cell receptor beta chains drawn from one sample of a study of identical twins. TCRdb analysed the 5' RACE reads with MiXCR anew, one entry per CDR3 protein. Of 350,000 to 600,000 distinct CDR3 sequences listed, 14% are singletons. This sample also belongs to another study, concerning yellow fever vaccine responses in identical twins.

Sequenced input: CD4+ T cells sorted from blood. These receptors were collected from a young woman in good health. CDR3s include the opening cysteine and the closing phenylalanine or tryptophan. The order of the fields is CDR3 protein, CDR3 DNA, J gene, D gene, V gene, clone size. A D gene is named only where the DNA matches it firmly. Only some rows state a clone size, as once, few, many or a class for expanded clones.

CDR3: CASSEEVAGVAQQYF; DNA: TGTGCCAGCAGTGAAGAGGTGGCGGGAGTGGCCCAACAGTACTTC; J: TRBJ2-4; D: TRBD2; V: TRBV2; size: .
CDR3: CASSLKSGGYTGELFF; DNA: TGTGCCAGCAGCTTAAAGAGCGGGGGCTACACCGGGGAGCTGTTTTTT; J: TRBJ2-2; D: TRBD2; V: TRBV27; size: .
CDR3: CASRSTPAGANVLTF; DNA: TGTGCCAGCAGGAGTACCCCCGCTGGGGCCAACGTCCTGACTTTC; J: TRBJ2-6; D: .; V: TRBV3-1; size: few
CDR3: CASSVAANTEAFF; DNA: TGTGCCAGCAGCGTGGCAGCGAACACTGAAGCTTTCTTT; J: TRBJ1-1; D: .; V: TRBV9; size: .
CDR3: CASSPPGQGGLTGANVLTF; DNA: TGTGCCAGCTCACCACCGGGACAGGGGGGACTGACTGGGGCCAACGTCCTGACTTTC; J: TRBJ2-6; D: TRBD1; V: TRBV18; size: .
CDR3: CSVEDRVYGSDSYNEQFF; DNA: TGCAGCGTTGAAGATCGGGTATACGGGAGTGATTCCTACAATGAGCAGTTCTTC; J: TRBJ2-1; D: .; V: TRBV29-1; size: many
CDR3: CASSLMNEQFF; DNA: TGTGCCAGCAGCTTAATGAATGAGCAGTTCTTC; J: TRBJ2-1; D: .; V: TRBV7-2; size: .
CDR3: CASSQSVAKYNEQFF; DNA: TGTGCCAGCAGCCAATCAGTGGCAAAATACAATGAGCAGTTCTTC; J: TRBJ2-1; D: .; V: TRBV16; size: .
CDR3: CSARGGDTEAFF; DNA: TGCAGTGCTAGGGGCGGGGACACTGAAGCTTTCTTT; J: TRBJ1-1; D: .; V: TRBV20-1; size: .
CDR3: CASSQDGTRVYEQYF; DNA: TGCGCCAGCAGCCAAGACGGGACTAGGGTCTACGAGCAGTACTTC; J: TRBJ2-7; D: TRBD2; V: TRBV4-1; size: .
CDR3: CASSPGVGGIYNEQFF; DNA: TGTGCCAGCAGCCCCGGTGTGGGAGGAATCTACAATGAGCAGTTCTTC; J: TRBJ2-1; D: .; V: TRBV6-1; size: .
CDR3: CASSLAGAGSRELFF; DNA: TGTGCCAGCAGTTTGGCTGGGGCAGGCTCCCGGGAGCTGTTTTTT; J: TRBJ2-2; D: .; V: TRBV12-3/TRBV12-4; size: few
CDR3: CASSRLVGLYNEQFF; DNA: TGTGCCAGCAGCCGACTAGTAGGGCTTTACAATGAGCAGTTCTTC; J: TRBJ2-1; D: .; V: TRBV7-9; size: .
CDR3: CASSYAGGPSPTDTQYF; DNA: TGTGCCAGCAGTTACGCGGGAGGGCCCTCTCCGACAGATACGCAGTATTTT; J: TRBJ2-3; D: TRBD2; V: TRBV6-5; size: .
CDR3: CASSFSGGEIYEQYF; DNA: TGCGCCAGCAGCTTCTCGGGAGGAGAAATCTACGAGCAGTACTTC; J: TRBJ2-7; D: TRBD2; V: TRBV5-1; size: .
CDR3: CASSSQTGAYEQYF; DNA: TGTGCCAGCAGCTCCCAGACAGGGGCCTACGAGCAGTACTTC; J: TRBJ2-7; D: TRBD1; V: TRBV7-2; size: .
CDR3: CSAGTRQETQYF; DNA: TGCAGTGCGGGGACTAGACAAGAGACCCAGTACTTC; J: TRBJ2-5; D: TRBD2; V: TRBV20-1; size: .
CDR3: CASSLSAGVTYEQYF; DNA: TGTGCCAGCAGTTTATCGGCGGGCGTCACCTACGAGCAGTACTTC; J: TRBJ2-7; D: .; V: TRBV27; size: .
CDR3: CASSPLPANTEAFF; DNA: TGTGCCAGCAGCCCTTTGCCAGCTAACACTGAAGCTTTCTTT; J: TRBJ1-1; D: .; V: TRBV12-3/TRBV12-4; size: .
CDR3: CASSRKTSQNGYTF; DNA: TGTGCCAGCAGTCGAAAGACCAGCCAGAATGGCTACACCTTC; J: TRBJ1-2; D: .; V: TRBV12-3/TRBV12-4; size: few
CDR3: CSEDWRQYF; DNA: TGCAGCGAGGATTGGAGGCAGTACTTC; J: TRBJ2-7; D: .; V: TRBV29-1; size: .
CDR3: CSARGQENSYEQYF; DNA: TGCAGTGCCCGAGGCCAGGAGAACTCCTACGAGCAGTACTTC; J: TRBJ2-7; D: .; V: TRBV20-1; size: few
CDR3: CASTSGTSGPPGEQYF; DNA: TGTGCCAGCACCTCGGGGACTAGCGGCCCGCCGGGGGAGCAGTACTTC; J: TRBJ2-7; D: TRBD2; V: TRBV6-1; size: .
CDR3: CASSQERSGLGDYEQYF; DNA: TGCGCCAGCAGCCAAGAGCGCTCAGGGCTGGGCGACTACGAGCAGTACTTC; J: TRBJ2-7; D: .; V: TRBV4-1; size: .
CDR3: CASSGRGYEQYF; DNA: TGTGCCAGCAGCGGGCGGGGCTACGAGCAGTACTTC; J: TRBJ2-7; D: .; V: TRBV3-1; size: .
CDR3: CASSWTGTGANTGELFF; DNA: TGTGCCAGCAGCTGGACAGGGACAGGAGCCAACACCGGGGAGCTGTTTTTT; J: TRBJ2-2; D: TRBD1; V: TRBV11-3; size: .
CDR3: CASSYGQVEQYF; DNA: TGTGCCAGCAGCTACGGACAGGTCGAGCAGTACTTC; J: TRBJ2-7; D: TRBD1; V: TRBV6-6; size: few
CDR3: CATSDYTGGQETQYF; DNA: TGTGCCACCAGTGATTATACAGGGGGCCAAGAGACCCAGTACTTC; J: TRBJ2-5; D: TRBD1; V: TRBV24-1; size: many
CDR3: CASRATGGNTQYF; DNA: TGTGCCAGCAGGGCGACAGGGGGTAATACGCAGTATTTT; J: TRBJ2-3; D: TRBD1; V: TRBV27; size: .
CDR3: CASRMIRRYNEQFF; DNA: TGTGCCAGCAGGATGATTCGCCGCTACAATGAGCAGTTCTTC; J: TRBJ2-1; D: .; V: TRBV7-8; size: .
CDR3: CASSLTGVAQPQHF; DNA: TGTGCCAGCAGCTTAACAGGGGTGGCTCAGCCCCAGCATTTT; J: TRBJ1-5; D: .; V: TRBV7-3; size: few
CDR3: CASRRDDSYEQYF; DNA: TGTGCCAGCAGAAGGGACGACTCCTACGAGCAGTACTTC; J: TRBJ2-7; D: .; V: TRBV2; size: .
CDR3: CASSFGEGEQFF; DNA: TGTGCCAGCAGCTTCGGGGAAGGTGAGCAGTTCTTC; J: TRBJ2-1; D: .; V: TRBV7-9; size: .
CDR3: CASSHKGGEQYF; DNA: TGTGCCAGCAGCCATAAGGGAGGCGAGCAGTACTTC; J: TRBJ2-7; D: .; V: TRBV6-6; size: .
CDR3: CASSQTGTGSSEQFF; DNA: TGTGCCAGCAGCCAAACCGGGACAGGGTCGAGTGAGCAGTTCTTC; J: TRBJ2-1; D: TRBD1; V: TRBV3-1; size: few
CDR3: CASSDLAVTYNEQFF; DNA: TGTGCCAGCAGTGATCTAGCGGTTACGTACAATGAGCAGTTCTTC; J: TRBJ2-1; D: TRBD2; V: TRBV25-1; size: .
CDR3: CASSELGGGKNIQYF; DNA: TGTGCCAGCAGTGAACTGGGCGGGGGAAAAAACATTCAGTACTTC; J: TRBJ2-4; D: TRBD2; V: TRBV2; size: .
CDR3: CASSQGIFLEQYF; DNA: TGTGCCAGCAGCCAAGGCATTTTTTTGGAGCAGTACTTC; J: TRBJ2-7; D: .; V: TRBV3-1; size: .
CDR3: CASSETGREGLKDEQFF; DNA: TGTGCCAGCAGTGAAACGGGGAGGGAGGGGTTGAAGGATGAGCAGTTCTTC; J: TRBJ2-1; D: TRBD2; V: TRBV25-1; size: few
CDR3: CSASSGTTTGELFF; DNA: TGCAGTGCTAGTTCCGGGACTACCACCGGGGAGCTGTTTTTT; J: TRBJ2-2; D: TRBD2; V: TRBV20-1; size: .